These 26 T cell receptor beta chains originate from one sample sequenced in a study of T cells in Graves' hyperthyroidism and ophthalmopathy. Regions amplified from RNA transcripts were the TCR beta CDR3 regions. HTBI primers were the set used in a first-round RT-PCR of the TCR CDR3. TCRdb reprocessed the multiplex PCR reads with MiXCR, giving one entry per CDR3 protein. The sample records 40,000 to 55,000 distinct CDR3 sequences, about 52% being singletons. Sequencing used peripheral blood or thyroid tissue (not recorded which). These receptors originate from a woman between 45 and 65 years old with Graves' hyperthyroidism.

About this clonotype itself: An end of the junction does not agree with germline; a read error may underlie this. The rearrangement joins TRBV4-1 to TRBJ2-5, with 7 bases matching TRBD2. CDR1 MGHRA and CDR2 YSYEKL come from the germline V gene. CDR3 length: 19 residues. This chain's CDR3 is CASSQGSYRRTRNKETQHF. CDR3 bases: TGCGCCAGCAGCCAAGGATCATATCGCAGGACTAGGAATAAGGAGACCCAGCACTTC.

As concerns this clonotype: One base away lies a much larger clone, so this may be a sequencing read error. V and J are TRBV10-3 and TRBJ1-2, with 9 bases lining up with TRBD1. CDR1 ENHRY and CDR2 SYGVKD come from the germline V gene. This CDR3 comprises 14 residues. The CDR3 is CAIRSTGGDYGHTF. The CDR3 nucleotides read TGTGCCATCAGATCCACAGGGGGCGACTATGGCCACACCTTC.

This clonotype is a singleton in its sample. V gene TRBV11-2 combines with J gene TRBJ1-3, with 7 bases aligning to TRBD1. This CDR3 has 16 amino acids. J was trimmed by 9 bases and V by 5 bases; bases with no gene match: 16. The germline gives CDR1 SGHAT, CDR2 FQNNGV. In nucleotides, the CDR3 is TGTGCCAGCAGCCGCAAGGGACAGTCCTCAGCGGGCACCATATATTTT. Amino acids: CASSRKGQSSAGTIYF.

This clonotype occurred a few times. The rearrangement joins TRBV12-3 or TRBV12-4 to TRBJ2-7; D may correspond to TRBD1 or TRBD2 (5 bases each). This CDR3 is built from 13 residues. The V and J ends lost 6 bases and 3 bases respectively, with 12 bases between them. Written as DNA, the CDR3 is TGTGCCAGCAGCCCCGGGACGGACTACGAGCAGTACTTC. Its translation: CASSPGTDYEQYF.

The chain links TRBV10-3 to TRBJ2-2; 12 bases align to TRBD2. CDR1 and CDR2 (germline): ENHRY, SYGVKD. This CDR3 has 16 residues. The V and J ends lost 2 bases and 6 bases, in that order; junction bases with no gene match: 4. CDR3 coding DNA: TGTGCCATCAGTGAGCTGGGACTAGCGGGTTCCGGGGAGCTGTTTTTT. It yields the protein CAISELGLAGSGELFF.

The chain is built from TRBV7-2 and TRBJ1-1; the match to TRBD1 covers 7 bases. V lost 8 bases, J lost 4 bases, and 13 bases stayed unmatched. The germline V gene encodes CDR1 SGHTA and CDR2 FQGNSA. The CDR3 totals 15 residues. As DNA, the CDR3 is TGTGCCAGCTCACCACCTCAGGGGGGTACCACTGAAGCTTTCTTT. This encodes CASSPPQGGTTEAFF.

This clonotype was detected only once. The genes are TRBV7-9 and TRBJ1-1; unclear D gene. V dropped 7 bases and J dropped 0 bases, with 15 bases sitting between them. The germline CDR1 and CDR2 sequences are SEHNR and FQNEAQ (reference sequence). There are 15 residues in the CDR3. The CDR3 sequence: CASTPLPGLNTEAFF. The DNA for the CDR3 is TGTGCCAGCACCCCTCTTCCAGGTTTGAACACTGAAGCTTTCTTT.

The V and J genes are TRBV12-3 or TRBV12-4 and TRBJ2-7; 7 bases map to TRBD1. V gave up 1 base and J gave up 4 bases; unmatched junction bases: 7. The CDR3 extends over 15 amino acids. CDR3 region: CASSLGPDRSYEQYV. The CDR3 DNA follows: TGTGCCAGCAGTTTAGGTCCGGACAGGAGTTACGAGCAGTACGTC.

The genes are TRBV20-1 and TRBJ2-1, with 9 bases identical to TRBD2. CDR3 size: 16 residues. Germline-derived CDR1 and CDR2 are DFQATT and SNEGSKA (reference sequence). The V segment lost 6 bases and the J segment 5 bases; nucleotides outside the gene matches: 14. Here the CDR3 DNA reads TGCAGTGCCAATTCTCCCAGCGGGAGGTTAAACAATGAGCAGTTCTTC. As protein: CSANSPSGRLNNEQFF.

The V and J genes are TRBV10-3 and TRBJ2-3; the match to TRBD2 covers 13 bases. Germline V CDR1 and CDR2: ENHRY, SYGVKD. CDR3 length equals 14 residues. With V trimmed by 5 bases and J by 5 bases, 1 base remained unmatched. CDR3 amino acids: CAISTSGRGDTQYF. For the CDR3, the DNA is TGTGCCATCAGTACTAGCGGGAGGGGAGATACGCAGTATTTT.

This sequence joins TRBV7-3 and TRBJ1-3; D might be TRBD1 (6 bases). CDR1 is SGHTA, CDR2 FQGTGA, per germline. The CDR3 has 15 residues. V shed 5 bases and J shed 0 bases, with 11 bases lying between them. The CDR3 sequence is CASSPQGSSGNTIYF. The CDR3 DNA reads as TGTGCCAGCAGCCCCCAGGGGAGCTCTGGAAACACCATATATTTT.

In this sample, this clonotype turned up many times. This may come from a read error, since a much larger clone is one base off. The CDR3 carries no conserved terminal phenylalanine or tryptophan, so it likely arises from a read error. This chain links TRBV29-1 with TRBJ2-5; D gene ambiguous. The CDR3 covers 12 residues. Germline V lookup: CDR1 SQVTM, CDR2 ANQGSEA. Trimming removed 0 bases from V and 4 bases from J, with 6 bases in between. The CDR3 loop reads CSVEENRETQYL. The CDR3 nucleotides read TGCAGCGTTGAAGAGAATCGAGAGACCCAGTACCTC.

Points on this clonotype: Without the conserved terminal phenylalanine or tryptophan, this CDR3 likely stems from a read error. Here the CDR3 DNA reads TGTGCTAGCAGTTACGGAGGGTCCTTTAATTCACCCCTCCACTTG. This codes for CASSYGGSFNSPLHL. V usage is TRBV6-2 or TRBV6-3 and J usage is TRBJ1-6; the D is unclear. The CDR3 extends over 15 amino acids. CDR1 is MNHEY, CDR2 SVGEGT, per germline.

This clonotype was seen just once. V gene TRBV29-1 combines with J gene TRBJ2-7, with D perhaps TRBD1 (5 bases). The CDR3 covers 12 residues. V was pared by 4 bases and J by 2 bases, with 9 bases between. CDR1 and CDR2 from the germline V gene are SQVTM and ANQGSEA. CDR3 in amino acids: CSVGDSPYEQYF. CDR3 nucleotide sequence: TGCAGCGTTGGAGACAGTCCCTACGAGCAGTACTTC.

The CDR3 bases are TGTGCCAGCAGTGAACAGTTCGGGACTAGCGGGAGGGGAGATACGCAGTATTTT. This encodes CASSEQFGTSGRGDTQYF. The chain joins TRBV6-1 to TRBJ2-3, with 16 bases matching TRBD2. Trimming removed 2 bases from V and 5 bases from J; junction bases left unmatched: 7. The CDR3 extends over 18 amino acids. Per germline, CDR1 MNHNS and CDR2 SASEGT.

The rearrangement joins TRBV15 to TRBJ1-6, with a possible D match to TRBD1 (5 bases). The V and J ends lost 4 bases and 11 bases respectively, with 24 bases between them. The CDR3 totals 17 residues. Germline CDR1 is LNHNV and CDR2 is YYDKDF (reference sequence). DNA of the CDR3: TGTGCCACCAGCAAAACCTCAGACAGTTTTCAGTCCCCACCCCTCCACTTT. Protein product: CATSKTSDSFQSPPLHF.

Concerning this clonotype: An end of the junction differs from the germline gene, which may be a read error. The CDR3 DNA is TGCAGCGTTGATGGCAGGCCCTACGAGCAGCACTTC. This encodes CSVDGRPYEQHF. The chain combines TRBV29-1 with TRBJ2-7; D gene ambiguous. The V gene's germline CDR1 is SQVTM and CDR2 ANQGSEA. The CDR3 loop spans 12 amino acids.

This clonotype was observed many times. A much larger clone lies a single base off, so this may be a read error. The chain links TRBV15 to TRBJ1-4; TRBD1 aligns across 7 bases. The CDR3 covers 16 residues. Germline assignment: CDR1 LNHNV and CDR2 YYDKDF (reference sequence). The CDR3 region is CATSPRRGEGEEKPFF. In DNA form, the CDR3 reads TGTGCCACCAGCCCCCGCAGGGGGGAGGGCGAGGAAAAACCGTTTTTT. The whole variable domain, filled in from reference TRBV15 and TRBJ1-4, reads DAMVIQNPRYQVTQFGKPVTLSCSQTLNHNVMYWYQQKSSQAPKLLFHYYDKDFNNEADTPDNFQSRRPNTSFCFLDIRSPGLGDTAMYLCATSPRRGEGEEKPFFGSGTQLSVL.

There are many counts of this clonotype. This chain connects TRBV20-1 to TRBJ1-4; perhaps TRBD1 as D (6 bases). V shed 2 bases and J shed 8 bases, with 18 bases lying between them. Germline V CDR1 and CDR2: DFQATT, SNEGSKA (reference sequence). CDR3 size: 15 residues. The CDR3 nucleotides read TGCAGTGCTAGATGGGACCAGGGGTTTGGAGAAAAACTGTTTTTT. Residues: CSARWDQGFGEKLFF.

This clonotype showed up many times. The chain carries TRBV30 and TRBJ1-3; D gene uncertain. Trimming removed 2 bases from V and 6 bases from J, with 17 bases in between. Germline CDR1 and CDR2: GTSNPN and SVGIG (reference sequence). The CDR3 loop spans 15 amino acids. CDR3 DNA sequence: TGTGCCTGGAGTAGAGGACGCACCTGGGAAAACACCATATATTTT. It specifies CAWSRGRTWENTIYF.

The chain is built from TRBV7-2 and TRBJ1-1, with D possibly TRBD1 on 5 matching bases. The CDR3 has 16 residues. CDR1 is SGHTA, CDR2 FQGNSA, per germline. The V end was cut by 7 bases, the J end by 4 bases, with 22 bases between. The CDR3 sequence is CASTGTSGRMGTEAFF. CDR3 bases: TGTGCCAGCACCGGGACTAGCGGGAGGATGGGCACTGAAGCTTTCTTT.

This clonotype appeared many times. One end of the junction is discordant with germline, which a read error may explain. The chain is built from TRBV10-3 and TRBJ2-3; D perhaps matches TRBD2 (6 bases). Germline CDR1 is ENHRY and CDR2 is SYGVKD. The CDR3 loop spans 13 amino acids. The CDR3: CASRDLNTDTQYF. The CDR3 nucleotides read TGCGCCAGTCGGGACTTAAACACAGATACGCAGTATTTT.

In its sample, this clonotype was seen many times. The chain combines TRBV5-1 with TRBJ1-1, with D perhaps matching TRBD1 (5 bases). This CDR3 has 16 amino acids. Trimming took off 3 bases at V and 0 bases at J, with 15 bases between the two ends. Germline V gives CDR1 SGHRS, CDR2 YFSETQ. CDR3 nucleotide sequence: TGCGCCAGCAGCTCACTTAAGGGGCGCATGAACACTGAAGCTTTCTTT. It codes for CASSSLKGRMNTEAFF.

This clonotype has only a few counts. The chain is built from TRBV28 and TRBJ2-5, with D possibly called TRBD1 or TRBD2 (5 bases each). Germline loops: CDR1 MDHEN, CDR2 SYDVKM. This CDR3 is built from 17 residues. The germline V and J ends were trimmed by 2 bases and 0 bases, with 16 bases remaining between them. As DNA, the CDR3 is TGTGCCAGCAGTTTAAGCGGATGGGGGACGTACCAAGAGACCCAGTACTTC. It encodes CASSLSGWGTYQETQYF.

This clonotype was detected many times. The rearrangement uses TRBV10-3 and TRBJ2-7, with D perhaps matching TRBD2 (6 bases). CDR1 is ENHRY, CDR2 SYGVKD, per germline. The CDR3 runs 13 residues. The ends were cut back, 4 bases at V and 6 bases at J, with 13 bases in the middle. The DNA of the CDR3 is TGTGCCATCAGTGGCTACGAGGGAGGCGAGCAGTACTTC. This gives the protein CAISGYEGGEQYF.

In nucleotides, the CDR3 is TGTGCCAGCAGCCCTTTAGACAGGCTCTATGGCTACACCTTC. It encodes CASSPLDRLYGYTF. The V gene is TRBV11-2, the J gene TRBJ1-2, with D perhaps TRBD1 (6 bases). Trimming stripped 5 bases from V and 4 bases from J, with 14 bases between. This CDR3 is 14 amino acids long. CDR1 SGHAT and CDR2 FQNNGV come from the germline V gene. The full variable domain, with the rest looked up from reference TRBV11-2 and TRBJ1-2, is EAGVAQSPRYKIIEKRQSVAFWCNPISGHATLYWYQQILGQGPKLLIQFQNNGVVDDSQLPKDRFSAERLKGVDSTLKIQPAKLEDSAVYLCASSPLDRLYGYTFGSGTRLTVV.